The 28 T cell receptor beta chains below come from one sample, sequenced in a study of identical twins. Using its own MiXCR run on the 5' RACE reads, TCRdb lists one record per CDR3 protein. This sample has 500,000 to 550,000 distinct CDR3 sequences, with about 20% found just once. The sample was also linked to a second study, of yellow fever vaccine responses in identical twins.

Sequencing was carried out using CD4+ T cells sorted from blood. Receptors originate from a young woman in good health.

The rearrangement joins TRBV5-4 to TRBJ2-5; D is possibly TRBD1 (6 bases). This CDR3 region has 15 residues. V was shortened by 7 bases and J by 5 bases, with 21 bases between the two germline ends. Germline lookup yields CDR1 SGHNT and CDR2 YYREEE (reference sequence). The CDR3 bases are TGTGCCAGCGGCCCCGGGACAACTTCGAGGGAGACCCAGTACTTC. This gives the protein CASGPGTTSRETQYF.

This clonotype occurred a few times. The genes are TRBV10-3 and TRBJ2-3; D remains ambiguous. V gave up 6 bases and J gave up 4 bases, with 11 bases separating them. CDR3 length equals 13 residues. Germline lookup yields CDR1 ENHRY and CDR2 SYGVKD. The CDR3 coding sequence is TGTGCCATCAGGGGCGTGATGGCAGATACGCAGTATTTT. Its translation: CAIRGVMADTQYF.

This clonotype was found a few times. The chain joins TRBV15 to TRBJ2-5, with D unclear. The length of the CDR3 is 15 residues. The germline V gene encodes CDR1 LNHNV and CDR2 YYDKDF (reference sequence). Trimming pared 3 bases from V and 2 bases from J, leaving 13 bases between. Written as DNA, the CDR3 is TGTGCCACCAGCAGGGAGACTTTGGGGCAAGAGACCCAGTACTTC. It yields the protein CATSRETLGQETQYF.

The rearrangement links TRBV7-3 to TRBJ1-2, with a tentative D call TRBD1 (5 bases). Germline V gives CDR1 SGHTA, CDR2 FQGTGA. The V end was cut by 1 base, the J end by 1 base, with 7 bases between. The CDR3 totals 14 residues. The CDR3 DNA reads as TGTGCCAGCAGCTTAAGGGGCGATAACTATGGCTACACCTTC. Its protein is CASSLRGDNYGYTF.

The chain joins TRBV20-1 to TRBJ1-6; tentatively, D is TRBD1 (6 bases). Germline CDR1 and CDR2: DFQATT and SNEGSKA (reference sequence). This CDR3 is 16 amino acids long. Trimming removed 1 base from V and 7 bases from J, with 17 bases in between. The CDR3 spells CSARASGAGDNSPLHF. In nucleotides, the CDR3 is TGCAGTGCTAGAGCATCCGGGGCAGGGGACAATTCACCCCTCCACTTT.

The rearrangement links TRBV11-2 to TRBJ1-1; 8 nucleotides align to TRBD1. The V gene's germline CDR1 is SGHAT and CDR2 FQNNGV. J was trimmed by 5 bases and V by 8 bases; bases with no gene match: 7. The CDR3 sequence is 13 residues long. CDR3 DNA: TGTGCCAGCGGACAGACAGGGGTTACTGAAGCTTTCTTT. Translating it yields CASGQTGVTEAFF.

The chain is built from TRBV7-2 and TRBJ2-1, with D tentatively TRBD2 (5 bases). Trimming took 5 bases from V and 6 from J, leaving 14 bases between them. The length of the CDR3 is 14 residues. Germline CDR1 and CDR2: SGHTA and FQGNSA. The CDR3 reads CASSSSRGLNEQFF. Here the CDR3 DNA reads TGTGCCAGCAGCAGTTCCCGAGGGCTCAATGAGCAGTTCTTC.

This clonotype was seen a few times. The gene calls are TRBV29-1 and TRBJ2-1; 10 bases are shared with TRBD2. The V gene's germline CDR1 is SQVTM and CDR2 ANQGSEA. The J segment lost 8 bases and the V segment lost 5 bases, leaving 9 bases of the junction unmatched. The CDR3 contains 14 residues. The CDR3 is CSVNPGLASDEQFF. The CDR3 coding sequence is TGCAGCGTTAACCCGGGACTAGCGTCCGATGAGCAGTTCTTC.

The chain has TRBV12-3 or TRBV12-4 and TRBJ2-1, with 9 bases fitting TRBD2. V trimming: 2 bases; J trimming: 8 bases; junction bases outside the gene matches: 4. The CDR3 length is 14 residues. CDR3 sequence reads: CASSLLGTSYEQFF. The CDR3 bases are TGTGCCAGCAGTTTACTTGGGACTAGCTATGAGCAGTTCTTC.

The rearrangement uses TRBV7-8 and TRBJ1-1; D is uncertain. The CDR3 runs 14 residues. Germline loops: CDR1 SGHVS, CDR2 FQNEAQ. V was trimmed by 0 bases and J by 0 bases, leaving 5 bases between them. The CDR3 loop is CASSLARMNTEAFF. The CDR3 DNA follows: TGTGCCAGCAGCTTAGCGCGGATGAACACTGAAGCTTTCTTT.

As DNA, the CDR3 is TGTGCCAGCAGAGGAACAGGAAAGTCCGGAAACACCATATATTTT. Translating gives CASRGTGKSGNTIYF. J is TRBJ1-3 and V is TRBV2; maybe TRBD1 (5 bases). The germline CDR1 and CDR2 sequences are SNHLY and FYNNEI. This CDR3 comprises 15 residues. The ends were cut back, 6 bases at V and 4 bases at J, with 16 bases in the middle.

The CDR3 loop is CSESSGRGSGTQYF. CDR3 nucleotides: TGCAGCGAGAGTAGCGGGAGAGGTTCGGGTACGCAGTATTTT. This chain links TRBV29-1 with TRBJ2-3, with 9 positions matching TRBD2. J lost 8 bases, V lost 7 bases, and 13 bases had no gene match. CDR1 and CDR2 from the germline V gene are SQVTM and ANQGSEA. The CDR3 is 14 residues long.

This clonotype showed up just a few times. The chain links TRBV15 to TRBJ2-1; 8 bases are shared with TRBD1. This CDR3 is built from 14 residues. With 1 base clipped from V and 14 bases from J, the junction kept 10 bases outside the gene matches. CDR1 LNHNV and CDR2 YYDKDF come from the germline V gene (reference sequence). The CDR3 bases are TGTGCCACCAGCAGAGTGAGCATGACAGGGGCGGAGTTCTTC. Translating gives CATSRVSMTGAEFF. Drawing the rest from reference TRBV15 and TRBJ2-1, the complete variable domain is DAMVIQNPRYQVTQFGKPVTLSCSQTLNHNVMYWYQQKSSQAPKLLFHYYDKDFNNEADTPDNFQSRRPNTSFCFLDIRSPGLGDTAMYLCATSRVSMTGAEFFGPGTRLTVL.

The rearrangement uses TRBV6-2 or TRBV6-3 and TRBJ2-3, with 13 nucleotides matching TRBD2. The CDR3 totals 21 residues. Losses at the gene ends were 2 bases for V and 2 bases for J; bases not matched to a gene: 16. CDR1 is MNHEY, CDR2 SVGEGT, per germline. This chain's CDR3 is CASSYTGINPGLAGSTDTQYF. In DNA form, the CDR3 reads TGTGCCAGCAGTTACACGGGTATAAATCCGGGACTAGCGGGATCCACAGATACGCAGTATTTT.

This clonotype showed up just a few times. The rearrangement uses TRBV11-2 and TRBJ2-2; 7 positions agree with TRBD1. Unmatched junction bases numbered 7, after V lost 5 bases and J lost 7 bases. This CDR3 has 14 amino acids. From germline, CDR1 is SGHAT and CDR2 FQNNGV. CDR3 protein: CASSLQGISGELFF. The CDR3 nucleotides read TGTGCCAGCAGCCTACAGGGGATTAGCGGGGAGCTGTTTTTT.

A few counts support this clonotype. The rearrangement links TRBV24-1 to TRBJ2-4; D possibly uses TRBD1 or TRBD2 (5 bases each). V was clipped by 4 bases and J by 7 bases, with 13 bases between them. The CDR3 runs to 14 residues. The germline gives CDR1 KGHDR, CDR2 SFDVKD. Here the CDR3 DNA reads TGTGCCACCAGTGAGGCGACGGGACCTAACATTCAGTACTTC. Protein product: CATSEATGPNIQYF.

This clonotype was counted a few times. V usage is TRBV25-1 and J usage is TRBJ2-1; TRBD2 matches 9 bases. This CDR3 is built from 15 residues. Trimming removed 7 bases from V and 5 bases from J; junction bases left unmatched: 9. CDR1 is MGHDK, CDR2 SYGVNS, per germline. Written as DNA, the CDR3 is TGTGCCAGCAACATAGCGGGGGCGAGAAACAATGAGCAGTTCTTC. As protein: CASNIAGARNNEQFF.

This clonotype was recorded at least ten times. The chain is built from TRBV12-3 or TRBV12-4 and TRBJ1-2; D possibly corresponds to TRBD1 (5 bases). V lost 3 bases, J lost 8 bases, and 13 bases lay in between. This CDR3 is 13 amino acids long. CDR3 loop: CASSLRGVSGYTF. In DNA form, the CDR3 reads TGTGCCAGCAGTTTGAGAGGGGTCAGCGGCTACACCTTC.

The CDR3 region is CASSRDSLEYGYTF. In DNA, the CDR3 is TGTGCCAGCAGCCGAGATAGCCTAGAATATGGCTACACCTTC. This sequence joins TRBV6-2 or TRBV6-3 and TRBJ1-2; D remains unclear. The germline gives CDR1 MNHEY, CDR2 SVGEGT. V lost 6 bases to trimming and J lost 5 bases, with 16 bases between them. This CDR3 region has 14 residues.

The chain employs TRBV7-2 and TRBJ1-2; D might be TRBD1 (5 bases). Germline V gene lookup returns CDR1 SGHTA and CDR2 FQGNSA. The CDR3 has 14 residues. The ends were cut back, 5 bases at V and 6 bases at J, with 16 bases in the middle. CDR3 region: CASSPVGQSNGYTF. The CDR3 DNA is TGTGCCAGCAGCCCCGTGGGGCAGTCGAATGGCTACACCTTC. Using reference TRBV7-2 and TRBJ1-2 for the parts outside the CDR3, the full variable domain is GAGVSQSPSNKVTEKGKDVELRCDPISGHTALYWYRQSLGQGLEFLIYFQGNSAPDKSGLPSDRFSAERTGGSVSTLTIQRTQQEDSAVYLCASSPVGQSNGYTFGSGTRLTVV.

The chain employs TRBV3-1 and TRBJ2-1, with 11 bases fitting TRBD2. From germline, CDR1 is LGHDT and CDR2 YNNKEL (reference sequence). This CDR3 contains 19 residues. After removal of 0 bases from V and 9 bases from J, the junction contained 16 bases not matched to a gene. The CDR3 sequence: CASSQDPPPLAGGRGEQFF. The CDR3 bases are TGTGCCAGCAGCCAAGATCCCCCCCCCTTAGCGGGGGGGCGGGGTGAGCAGTTCTTC.

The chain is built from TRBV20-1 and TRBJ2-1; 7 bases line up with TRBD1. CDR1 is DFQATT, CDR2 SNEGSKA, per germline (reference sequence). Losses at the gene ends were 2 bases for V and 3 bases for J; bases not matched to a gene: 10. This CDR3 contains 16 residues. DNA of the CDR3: TGCAGTGCTAGAACGGACAGGCCGCAGAACTACAATGAGCAGTTCTTC. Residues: CSARTDRPQNYNEQFF.

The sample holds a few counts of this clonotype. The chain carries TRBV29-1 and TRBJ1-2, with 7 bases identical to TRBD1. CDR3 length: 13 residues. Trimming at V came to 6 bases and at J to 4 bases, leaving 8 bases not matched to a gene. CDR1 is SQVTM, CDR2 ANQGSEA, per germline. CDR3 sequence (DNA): TGCAGCGTACCCCAGGGACAGACCTATGGCTACACCTTC. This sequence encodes CSVPQGQTYGYTF.

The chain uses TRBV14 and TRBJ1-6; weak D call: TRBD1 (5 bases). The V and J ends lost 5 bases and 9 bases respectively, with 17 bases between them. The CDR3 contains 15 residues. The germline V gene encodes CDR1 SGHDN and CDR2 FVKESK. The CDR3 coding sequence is TGTGCCAGCAGCGGCGGGACGGGAGGGTTTTCACCCCTCCACTTT. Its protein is CASSGGTGGFSPLHF.

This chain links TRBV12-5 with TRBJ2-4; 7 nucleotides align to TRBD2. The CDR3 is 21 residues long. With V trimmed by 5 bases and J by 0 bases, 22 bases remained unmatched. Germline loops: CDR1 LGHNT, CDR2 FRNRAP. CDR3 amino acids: CASGPFYQATSSGIAKNIQYF. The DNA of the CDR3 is TGTGCTAGTGGTCCATTTTATCAGGCCACCTCTAGCGGTATAGCCAAAAACATTCAGTACTTC.

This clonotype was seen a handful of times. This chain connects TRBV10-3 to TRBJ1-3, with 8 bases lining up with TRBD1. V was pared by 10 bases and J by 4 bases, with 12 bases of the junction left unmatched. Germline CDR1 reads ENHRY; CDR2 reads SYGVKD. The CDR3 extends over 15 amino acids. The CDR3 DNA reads TGTGCCAGCCAACCGGGACAGGTCTCCGGAAACACCATATATTTT. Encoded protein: CASQPGQVSGNTIYF.

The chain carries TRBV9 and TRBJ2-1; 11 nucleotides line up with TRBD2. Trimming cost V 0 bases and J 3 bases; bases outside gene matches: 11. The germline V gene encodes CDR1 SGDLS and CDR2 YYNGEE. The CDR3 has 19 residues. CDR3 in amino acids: CASSVVHSGGARGYNEQFF. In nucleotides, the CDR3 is TGTGCCAGCAGCGTAGTGCATAGCGGGGGGGCCCGGGGCTACAATGAGCAGTTCTTC.

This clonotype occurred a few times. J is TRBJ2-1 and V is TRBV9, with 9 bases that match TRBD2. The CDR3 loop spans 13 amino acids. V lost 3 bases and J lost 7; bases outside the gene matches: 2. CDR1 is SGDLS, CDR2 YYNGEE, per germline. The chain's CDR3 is CASSASGTNEQFF. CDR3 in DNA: TGTGCCAGCAGCGCTAGCGGGACGAATGAGCAGTTCTTC.